What follows is one T cell receptor beta chain and its context. Its antigen remains unknown. Assay used: immunoSEQ multiplex PCR; TCRdb lists only in-frame clones, some missing. The profile shows around 33,000 clones, almost 70% of them singletons. The data originate from a study of cytotoxic CD8 clonotypes in ibrutinib-treated CLL. Study results and caveats: Ibrutinib response saw clonality rise, and progression saw it return toward baseline.

V was cut by 4 bases and J by 4 bases, with 11 bases left in between. The CDR3 runs to 13 residues. Germline values: CDR1 MNHNS, CDR2 SASEGT. The source is a human donor with chronic lymphocytic leukemia. The chain has TRBV6-1 and TRBJ2-7; D perhaps matches TRBD1 (6 bases). The input for sequencing was PBMCs, taken before ibrutinib treatment. The CDR3 sequence is CASSGQDRYEQYF. In DNA form, the CDR3 reads TGTGCCAGCAGTGGACAGGACCGGTACGAGCAGTACTTC.